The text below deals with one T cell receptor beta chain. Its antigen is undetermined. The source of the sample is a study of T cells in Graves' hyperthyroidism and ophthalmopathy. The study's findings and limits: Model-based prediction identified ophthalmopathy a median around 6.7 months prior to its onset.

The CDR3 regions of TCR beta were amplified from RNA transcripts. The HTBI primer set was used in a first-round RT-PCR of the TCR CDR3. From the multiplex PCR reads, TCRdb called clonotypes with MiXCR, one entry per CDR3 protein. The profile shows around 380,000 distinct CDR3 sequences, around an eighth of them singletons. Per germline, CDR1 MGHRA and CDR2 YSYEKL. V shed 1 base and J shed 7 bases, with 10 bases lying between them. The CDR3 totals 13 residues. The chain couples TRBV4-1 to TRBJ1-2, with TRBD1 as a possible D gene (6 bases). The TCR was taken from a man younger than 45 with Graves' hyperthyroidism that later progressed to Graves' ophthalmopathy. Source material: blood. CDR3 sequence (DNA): TGCGCCAGCAGCCAAGGGGGGGGCTCTGGCTACACCTTC. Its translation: CASSQGGGSGYTF.